Presented here are 2 T cell receptor beta chains from one specimen sequenced in a study of cytomegalovirus exposure and HLA in healthy donors (dated by TCRdb to about 2017). The library relied on the immunoSEQ multiplex PCR assay. The multiplex PCR relied on a mix of 60 forward primers for TCR Vbeta segments and 13 reverse primers for TCR Jbeta segments. The immuneACCESS repertoire file appears here via TCRdb, limited to in-frame rearrangements. These files lack a portion of the clones; in checked studies, under half of the deficit traces to unresolved V genes, and the cause of the others is not known. The sample table lists around 140,000 clones, roughly 83% of them with a count of one. The leading ten clones occupy 1.5% to 1.7% of the sample. Sequenced material: PBMCs. The receptors stem from a man aged 40-50 years in good health and CMV-seronegative.

The V gene is TRBV27, the J gene TRBJ1-5; D ambiguous. Trimming took off 7 bases at V and 2 bases at J, with 15 bases between the two ends. Germline-derived CDR1 and CDR2 are MNHEY and SMNVEV (reference sequence). The CDR3 has 15 residues. CDR3 in amino acids: CASTLTPGGNQPQHF. In DNA, the CDR3 is TGTGCCAGCACTCTGACCCCGGGTGGCAATCAGCCCCAGCATTTT.

The rearrangement links TRBV4-1 to TRBJ2-3; tentatively, D is TRBD2 (5 bases). V was trimmed by 3 bases and J by 1 base, leaving 11 bases between them. This CDR3 is 15 amino acids long. Germline V CDR1 and CDR2: MGHRA, YSYEKL. This CDR3 is CASSHALGGTDTQYF. CDR3 nucleotide sequence: TGCGCCAGCAGCCACGCCCTCGGGGGCACAGATACGCAGTATTTT.